Listed below are T cell receptor beta chains from one sample, sequenced in a study of blood T cell repertoires in COVID-19. Sequencing used immunoSEQ multiplex PCR; TCRdb keeps in-frame clones, though not all of them. The data show some 41,000 clones, 65% to 85% seen once. Sequencing was carried out using peripheral blood. The receptors derive from an elderly man in a cohort sampled during active COVID-19. Both conserved end residues are part of each CDR3. D genes are given only for firm matches. Part of the rows lack a size; the others show once, few, many or a class for expanded clones.

v_gene: TRBV6-5; d_gene: -; abundance: -; j_gene: TRBJ1-6; CDR3nt: TGTGCCAGCAGTATACAGGGCCCCCCGAATTCACCCCTCCACTTT; CDR3aa: CASSIQGPPNSPLHF
v_gene: TRBV30; d_gene: -; abundance: -; j_gene: TRBJ2-6; CDR3nt: TGTGCCTGGAGGTCCATGTTCTCTGGGGCCAACGTCCTGACTTTC; CDR3aa: CAWRSMFSGANVLTF
v_gene: TRBV7-9; d_gene: TRBD2; abundance: -; j_gene: TRBJ2-3; CDR3nt: TGTGCCAGCAGCTTTACTAGCGGTTTGTCAGATACGCAGTATTTT; CDR3aa: CASSFTSGLSDTQYF
v_gene: TRBV10-3; d_gene: -; abundance: -; j_gene: TRBJ1-2; CDR3nt: TGTGCCATCAGGGACAGTTCAGTTAACTATGGCTACACCTTC; CDR3aa: CAIRDSSVNYGYTF
v_gene: TRBV3-1/TRBV3-2; d_gene: TRBD1; abundance: -; j_gene: TRBJ2-1; CDR3nt: TGTGCCAGCAGCCAAGCAACAGGGGGGCGGCAGTTCTTC; CDR3aa: CASSQATGGRQFF
v_gene: TRBV14; d_gene: TRBD1; abundance: -; j_gene: TRBJ2-7; CDR3nt: TGTGCCAGCAGCCAATACAGGGGGCCCTACGAGCAGTACTTC; CDR3aa: CASSQYRGPYEQYF
v_gene: TRBV10-2; d_gene: -; abundance: once; j_gene: TRBJ2-5; CDR3nt: TGCGCCAGCAGCCCTGGAGGGATCCAAGAGACCCAGTACTTC; CDR3aa: CASSPGGIQETQYF
v_gene: TRBV6-4; d_gene: -; abundance: -; j_gene: TRBJ1-5; CDR3nt: TGTGCCAGCTGCGAACTCAGGGTTCCATCCAATCAGCCCCAGCATTTT; CDR3aa: CASCELRVPSNQPQHF
v_gene: TRBV24-1; d_gene: -; abundance: -; j_gene: TRBJ2-2; CDR3nt: TGTGCCACCAGTGATCAGAACACCGGGGAGCTGTTTTTT; CDR3aa: CATSDQNTGELFF
v_gene: TRBV3-1/TRBV3-2; d_gene: TRBD1; abundance: -; j_gene: TRBJ2-3; CDR3nt: TGTGCCAGCAGCCAAGGGACAGGGAACACAGATACGCAGTATTTT; CDR3aa: CASSQGTGNTDTQYF
v_gene: TRBV27; d_gene: TRBD1; abundance: -; j_gene: TRBJ1-5; CDR3nt: TGTGCCAGCAGTACCTTCACAGGGGGCAACAATCAGCCCCAGCATTTT; CDR3aa: CASSTFTGGNNQPQHF
v_gene: TRBV4-1; d_gene: TRBD1; abundance: -; j_gene: TRBJ1-2; CDR3nt: TGCGCCAGCAGCCAAGCCGGGACAGCTTACTATGGCTACACCTTC; CDR3aa: CASSQAGTAYYGYTF
v_gene: TRBV15; d_gene: TRBD2; abundance: -; j_gene: TRBJ2-7; CDR3nt: TGTGCCACCAGCAGAGGGACTAGCGGGGACCGCTACGAGCAGTACTTC; CDR3aa: CATSRGTSGDRYEQYF
v_gene: TRBV9; d_gene: -; abundance: -; j_gene: TRBJ2-7; CDR3nt: TGTGCCAGCAGCCCCGCCGGCTGGGGCCACGAGCAGTACTTC; CDR3aa: CASSPAGWGHEQYF
v_gene: TRBV25-1; d_gene: -; abundance: once; j_gene: TRBJ2-7; CDR3nt: TGTGCCAGCATTAGGTCCCGGGACTCGACCCGCTACGAGCAGTACTTC; CDR3aa: CASIRSRDSTRYEQYF
v_gene: TRBV5-4; d_gene: -; abundance: -; j_gene: TRBJ2-3; CDR3nt: TGTGCCAGCAGCTTGCGGGGGGCGAAGGCAGATACGCAGTATTTT; CDR3aa: CASSLRGAKADTQYF
v_gene: TRBV5-6; d_gene: TRBD1; abundance: few; j_gene: TRBJ1-2; CDR3nt: TGTGCCAGCAGCTTGGTGACAGGGAACTATAGAGGCTACACCTTC; CDR3aa: CASSLVTGNYRGYTF
v_gene: TRBV6-4; d_gene: TRBD1; abundance: -; j_gene: TRBJ1-6; CDR3nt: TGTGCCAGCAGTGACCAGGGACAGAAAAATTCACCCCTCCACTTT; CDR3aa: CASSDQGQKNSPLHF